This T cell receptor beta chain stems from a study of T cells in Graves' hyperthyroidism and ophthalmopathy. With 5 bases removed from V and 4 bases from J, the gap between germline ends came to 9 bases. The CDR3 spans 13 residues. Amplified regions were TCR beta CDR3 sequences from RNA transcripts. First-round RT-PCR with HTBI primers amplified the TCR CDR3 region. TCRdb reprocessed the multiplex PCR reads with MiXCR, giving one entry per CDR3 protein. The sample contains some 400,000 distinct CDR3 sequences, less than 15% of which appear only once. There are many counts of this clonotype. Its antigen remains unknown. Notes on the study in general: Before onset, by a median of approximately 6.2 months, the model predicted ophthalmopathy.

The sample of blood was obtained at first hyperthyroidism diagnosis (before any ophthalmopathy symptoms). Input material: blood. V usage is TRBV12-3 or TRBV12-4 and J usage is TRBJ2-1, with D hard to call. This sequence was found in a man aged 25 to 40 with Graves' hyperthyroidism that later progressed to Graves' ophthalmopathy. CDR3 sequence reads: CASSPNNYNEQFF. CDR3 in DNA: TGTGCCAGCAGTCCCAACAATTACAATGAGCAGTTCTTC.